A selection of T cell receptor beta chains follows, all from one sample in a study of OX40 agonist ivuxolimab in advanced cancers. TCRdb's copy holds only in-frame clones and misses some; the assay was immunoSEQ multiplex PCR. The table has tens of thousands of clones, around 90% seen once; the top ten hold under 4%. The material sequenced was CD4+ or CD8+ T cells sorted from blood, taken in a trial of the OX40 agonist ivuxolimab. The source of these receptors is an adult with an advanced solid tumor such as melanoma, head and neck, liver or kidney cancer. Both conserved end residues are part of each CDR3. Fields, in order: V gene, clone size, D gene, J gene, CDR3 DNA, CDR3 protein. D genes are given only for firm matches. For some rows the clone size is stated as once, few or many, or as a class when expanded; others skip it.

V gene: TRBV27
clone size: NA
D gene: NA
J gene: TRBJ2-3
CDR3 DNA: TGTGCCAGCAGCCGTAAGGGGCCCCTTTTCACAGATACGCAGTATTTT
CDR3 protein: CASSRKGPLFTDTQYF

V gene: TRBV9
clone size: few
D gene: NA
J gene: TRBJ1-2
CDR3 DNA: TGTGCCAGCAGCGTAGCTGGGTCCAGCTATGGCTACACCTTC
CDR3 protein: CASSVAGSSYGYTF

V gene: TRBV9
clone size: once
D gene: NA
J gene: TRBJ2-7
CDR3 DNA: TGTGCCAGCAGCCCGAGGACAGATTCCTACGAGCAGTACTTC
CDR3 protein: CASSPRTDSYEQYF

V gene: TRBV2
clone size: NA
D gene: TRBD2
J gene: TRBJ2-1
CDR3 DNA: TGTGCCAGCAGCGCGGGACTACCCTCCTACAATGAGCAGTTCTTC
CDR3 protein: CASSAGLPSYNEQFF

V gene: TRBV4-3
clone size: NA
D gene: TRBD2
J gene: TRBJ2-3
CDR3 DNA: TGCGCCAGCAGCCAAGACAGCGGGGGAGGGGATACGCAGTATTTT
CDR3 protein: CASSQDSGGGDTQYF

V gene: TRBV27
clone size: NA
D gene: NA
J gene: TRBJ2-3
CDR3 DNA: TGTGCCAGCAGTGACAGGACTCGAAGCACAGATACGCAGTATTTT
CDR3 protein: CASSDRTRSTDTQYF

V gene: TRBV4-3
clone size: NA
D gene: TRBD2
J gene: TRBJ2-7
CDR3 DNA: TGCGCCAGCAGCCAAGCTAGGGATTTTCGGACTAGACACTACGAGCAGTACTTC
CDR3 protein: CASSQARDFRTRHYEQYF

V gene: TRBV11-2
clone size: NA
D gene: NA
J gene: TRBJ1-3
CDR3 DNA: TGTGCCAGCAGCCGGAGCGGACAGCTAAGCTCTGGAAACACCATATATTTT
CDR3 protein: CASSRSGQLSSGNTIYF

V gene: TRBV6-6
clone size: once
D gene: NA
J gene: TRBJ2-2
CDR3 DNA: TGTGCCAGCAGTTACGGAATCCTCGGGGAGCTGTTTTTT
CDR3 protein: CASSYGILGELFF

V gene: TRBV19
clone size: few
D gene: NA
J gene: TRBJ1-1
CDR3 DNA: TGTGCCAGTAGTACCAACACTGAAGCTTTCTTT
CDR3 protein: CASSTNTEAFF

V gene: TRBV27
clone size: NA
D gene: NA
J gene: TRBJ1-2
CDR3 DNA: TGTGCCAGCAGTTTTGGCAGGGGCTCTGACTACACCTTC
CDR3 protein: CASSFGRGSDYTF

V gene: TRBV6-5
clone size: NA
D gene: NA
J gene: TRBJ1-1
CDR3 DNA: TGTGCCAGCAGTTACGGGCAGGGCTTTGAAGCTTTCTTT
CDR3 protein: CASSYGQGFEAFF

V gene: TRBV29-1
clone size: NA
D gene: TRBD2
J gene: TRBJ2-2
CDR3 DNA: TGCAGCGTTGGCCGGACTAGCGGAAACGGGGAGCTGTTTTTT
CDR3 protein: CSVGRTSGNGELFF

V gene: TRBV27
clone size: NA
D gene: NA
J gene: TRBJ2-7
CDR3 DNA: TGTGCCACCGCTTGGGGCGGGGCGCCCTCTTACGAGCAGTACTTC
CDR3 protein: CATAWGGAPSYEQYF

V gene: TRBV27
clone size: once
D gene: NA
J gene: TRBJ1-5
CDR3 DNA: TGTGCCAGCAGTTCCCAGGAAAGCAATCAGCCCCAGCATTTT
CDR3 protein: CASSSQESNQPQHF